The 20 T cell receptor beta chains below were found in one sample sequenced in a study of blood T cells in healthy people across ages. Combining a sample-barcoded 5' primer with a J-beta primer mix, a second PCR ran for roughly 7 to 11 cycles. One entry per CDR3 protein, called by TCRdb with MiXCR from the 5' RACE reads. The table lists nearly 800,000 distinct CDR3 sequences, about 25% of them singletons. These sequences were also reported in another study, on T cells of mothers and their children.

The sample taken for sequencing was blood. The receptors stem from a boy aged 5 to 17 in good health.

The chain carries TRBV28 and TRBJ2-7; D might be TRBD1 (6 bases). V was clipped by 3 bases and J by 5 bases, with 14 bases between them. The CDR3 runs 14 residues. Germline loops: CDR1 MDHEN, CDR2 SYDVKM. CDR3 protein: CASSFRGGRDEQYF. CDR3 nucleotides: TGTGCCAGCAGTTTCCGAGGGGGAAGAGACGAGCAGTACTTC.

The V call is TRBV10-3, the J call TRBJ2-1; 9 bases map to TRBD1. V dropped 3 bases and J dropped 4; count of bases not matched to a gene: 7. The CDR3 is made up of 16 amino acids. Looked up from germline, CDR1 is ENHRY and CDR2 is SYGVKD. This CDR3 is CAISDIQGARYNEQFF. CDR3 nucleotides: TGTGCCATCAGTGATATACAGGGGGCCCGGTACAATGAGCAGTTCTTC.

V usage is TRBV20-1 and J usage is TRBJ1-1; the D gene is possibly TRBD1 (6 bases). Per the germline V gene, CDR1 is DFQATT and CDR2 is SNEGSKA (reference sequence). CDR3 length: 13 amino acids. The CDR3 DNA follows: TGCACGGTCCCCCAGGGGATGAACACTGAAGCTTTCTTT. Its protein is CTVPQGMNTEAFF.

The chain uses TRBV5-1 and TRBJ2-3; D is undetermined. The V end was cut by 1 base, the J end by 0 bases, with 18 bases between. Germline V gene sequence: CDR1 SGHRS, CDR2 YFSETQ. The CDR3 contains 18 residues. DNA of the CDR3: TGCGCCAGCAGCTTGAGGTCTTTGGTGGGCCCTAGCACAGATACGCAGTATTTT. Translation gives CASSLRSLVGPSTDTQYF.

The chain has TRBV7-2 and TRBJ2-2; TRBD1 might be the D (6 bases). In germline, CDR1 is SGHTA, CDR2 FQGNSA. The CDR3 sequence is 14 residues long. V gave up 5 bases and J gave up 6 bases, with 13 bases separating them. Here the CDR3 DNA reads TGTGCCAGCAGCGCACAACAGGGATCCGGGGAGCTGTTTTTT. Amino acids: CASSAQQGSGELFF.

The chain recombines TRBV2 with TRBJ1-1; a weak D match, TRBD1 (6 bases). The CDR3 is 13 amino acids. The V end was cut by 9 bases, the J end by 2 bases, with 13 bases between. Per germline, CDR1 SNHLY and CDR2 FYNNEI. The DNA of the CDR3 is TGTGCCAGAATAGGGGGGTTTAACACTGAAGCTTTCTTT. It is translated as CARIGGFNTEAFF.

As for this clonotype: The germline gene is not matched at one end of the junction; a read error may be the cause. The V and J genes are TRBV20-1 and TRBJ1-3, with D perhaps TRBD1 (5 bases). The CDR3 sequence is 14 residues long. Germline lookup yields CDR1 DFQATT and CDR2 SNEGSKA (reference sequence). The CDR3 DNA sequence: TGCAGTGCTAGGTCCCGTCCCGGGGGAAACACCATACATTTT. Its translation: CSARSRPGGNTIHF.

The rearrangement joins TRBV4-3 to TRBJ1-1, with D perhaps matching TRBD1 (6 bases). This CDR3 contains 15 residues. Germline CDR1 LGHNA, CDR2 YSLEER. V lost 0 bases and J 4 bases, leaving 12 bases between the germline ends. CDR3 residues: CASSQDGGRGTEAFF. DNA of the CDR3: TGCGCCAGCAGCCAAGATGGGGGCCGGGGCACTGAAGCTTTCTTT.

This clonotype was counted many times. This chain joins TRBV3-1 and TRBJ1-1; D possibly corresponds to TRBD1 (5 bases). Trimming stripped 3 bases from V and 2 bases from J, with 7 bases between. The CDR3 has 13 amino acids. Looked up from germline, CDR1 is LGHDT and CDR2 is YNNKEL (reference sequence). CDR3 region: CASSHGGNTEAFF. CDR3 sequence (DNA): TGTGCCAGCAGCCACGGGGGTAACACTGAAGCTTTCTTT.

Turning to this clonotype: Since no conserved phenylalanine or tryptophan closes the CDR3, a read error is the likely cause. The V gene is TRBV28, the J gene TRBJ1-1; 8 bases are a match to TRBD1. The V gene's germline CDR1 is MDHEN and CDR2 SYDVKM. After removal of 1 base from V and 5 bases from J, the junction contained 3 bases not matched to a gene. This CDR3 comprises 14 residues. The CDR3 here is CASSLSQGATEAFL. The CDR3 region has the DNA TGTGCCAGCAGTTTATCTCAGGGGGCGACTGAAGCTTTCCTT.

This rearrangement joins TRBV30 to TRBJ1-1; weak D call: TRBD1 (5 bases). The CDR3 totals 11 residues. CDR1 and CDR2 (germline): GTSNPN, SVGIG (reference sequence). Deletions cut 0 bases from V and 11 bases from J, with 10 bases between. The CDR3 DNA is TGTGCCTGGAGTGTACAGGCGGCTGCTTTCTTT. Translating it yields CAWSVQAAAFF.

This clonotype was recorded a few times. This chain connects TRBV28 to TRBJ1-6, with D uncertain. Germline-derived CDR1 and CDR2 are MDHEN and SYDVKM. CDR3 size: 14 residues. V dropped 6 bases and J dropped 8 bases, with 14 bases sitting between them. CDR3 protein: CASSTDGADSPLHF. The CDR3 region has the DNA TGTGCCAGCAGCACTGACGGAGCAGATTCACCCCTCCACTTT.

CDR3 coding DNA: TGCAGTGCTAGTCCAGGGGGCTATGGCTACACCTTC. Its translation is CSASPGGYGYTF. This chain uses TRBV20-1 with TRBJ1-2; 7 bases map to TRBD1. Germline CDR1 DFQATT, CDR2 SNEGSKA (reference sequence). V trimming: 3 bases; J trimming: 4 bases; junction bases outside the gene matches: 2. The CDR3 totals 12 residues.

The V gene is TRBV20-1, the J gene TRBJ2-3; D gene uncertain. Trimming pared 6 bases from V and 1 base from J, leaving 8 bases between. The V gene's germline CDR1 is DFQATT and CDR2 SNEGSKA (reference sequence). The CDR3 consists of 12 residues. The CDR3 region has the DNA TGCAGTGCAGAACTACGCACAGATACGCAGTATTTT. Its protein product is CSAELRTDTQYF.

This chain joins TRBV6-5 and TRBJ1-2; no firm D call. Germline-derived CDR1 and CDR2 are MNHEY and SVGAGI. The CDR3 loop spans 14 amino acids. V was pared by 4 bases and J by 6 bases, with 15 bases between. CDR3: CASSSWTAYDGYTF. The DNA of the CDR3 is TGTGCCAGCAGTTCCTGGACTGCTTACGATGGCTACACCTTC.

This clonotype was seen a handful of times. This chain uses TRBV12-3 or TRBV12-4 with TRBJ1-4, with D perhaps matching TRBD1 (5 bases). The CDR3 contains 15 residues. V lost 3 bases, J lost 7 bases, and 15 bases lay in between. Written as DNA, the CDR3 is TGTGCCAGCAGTTTCTCGGGGCAGGGTCGTGAAAAACTGTTTTTT. Translation gives CASSFSGQGREKLFF.

The CDR3 coding sequence is TGTGCCAGCAGCTTAAATGACAGAGATACGCAGTATTTT. It is translated as CASSLNDRDTQYF. The rearrangement uses TRBV7-9 and TRBJ2-3; weak D call: TRBD1 (5 bases). Germline-derived CDR1 and CDR2 are SEHNR and FQNEAQ (reference sequence). The V end was cut by 2 bases, the J end by 5 bases, with 8 bases between. This CDR3 contains 13 residues.

The chain joins TRBV20-1 to TRBJ2-7, with D possibly TRBD2 on 6 matching bases. V dropped 1 base and J dropped 7 bases, with 8 bases sitting between them. The CDR3 length is 11 residues. Germline CDR1 is DFQATT and CDR2 is SNEGSKA (reference sequence). CDR3 nucleotides: TGCAGTGCTAGAGCCGCGGGGGAGCAGTACTTC. Translating it yields CSARAAGEQYF.

This clonotype was detected only a few times. V gene TRBV20-1 combines with J gene TRBJ2-7, with a tentative D call TRBD1 (5 bases). V was clipped by 3 bases and J by 3 bases, with 12 bases between them. This CDR3 is 13 amino acids long. Per germline, CDR1 DFQATT and CDR2 SNEGSKA (reference sequence). For the CDR3, the DNA is TGCAGTGCTAGTTCCCAGGGTAGCTACGAGCAGTACTTC. It is translated as CSASSQGSYEQYF.

This chain joins TRBV7-2 and TRBJ2-7, with D possibly TRBD2 on 6 matching bases. Germline assignment: CDR1 SGHTA and CDR2 FQGNSA. V was trimmed by 6 bases and J by 1 base, leaving 7 bases between them. This CDR3 comprises 12 residues. The CDR3 DNA reads as TGTGCCAGCAGGGAGGGATCCTACGAGCAGTACTTC. It specifies CASREGSYEQYF.